The sequence of this TCR beta chain was determined in a study of beta chain features in type 1 diabetes. As for the study in general: When patients were set against healthy donors, age, gender and cell yields were similar. Study-wide points: Researchers could not determine here whether HLA type influences TCRB rearrangement. For patients, the naive, central memory and Treg TCRB repertoires appeared more alike than for healthy donors.

The CDR3 runs to 17 residues. Each sorted fraction was over 95% pure. This clone was seen only a few times. Its target is unknown. cDNA synthesis used the whole RNA isolate, giving expressed TCRB sequences. Using immunoSEQ multiplex PCR, the repertoire was profiled, and TCRdb retains in-frame clones only, with some absent. The data hold 860,000 or so clones, with roughly 15% observed a single time. Sequencing was done on a sample of naive CD4+ T cells from blood. The V gene is TRBV21-1, the J gene TRBJ2-2. TRBV21-1 is assigned pseudogene status. The receptor comes from a woman aged 18-29 years in good health. The CDR3 sequence is CASQVGFAYGRTGELFF. The CDR3 DNA reads TGTGCCAGCCAGGTCGGCTTCGCGTATGGACGGACCGGGGAGCTGTTTTTT.